This is a list of T cell receptor beta chains from one sample in a study of shared clonotypes between healthy human individuals. Profiling relied on immunoSEQ multiplex PCR, and the TCRdb table lists in-frame clones only, not all of them. The repertoire has about 380,000 clones, roughly 96% of them found once; the top ten carry more than 0.3%. Sequenced material: memory CD8+ T cells sorted from blood. The source is a man aged 25 to 40 in good health. Each CDR3 is given with its conserved first and last residue. The D gene is left open where the match is weak. Part of the rows lack a size; the others show once, few, many or a class for expanded clones.

j_call clone_size d_call v_call cdr3_aa cdr3_nt
TRBJ1-2 - - TRBV7-9 CASSLPRLADGYTF TGTGCCAGCAGCTTACCCAGATTGGCAGACGGCTACACCTTC
TRBJ1-2 - TRBD1 TRBV29-1 CSVDRDRGIYGYTF TGCAGCGTTGACCGGGACAGGGGTATCTATGGCTACACCTTC
TRBJ1-2 - TRBD1 TRBV6-1 CASRRTGGSAYGYTF TGTGCCAGCAGGCGGACAGGGGGCTCGGCCTATGGCTACACCTTC
TRBJ2-2 once - TRBV15 CATSRDLGTGELFF TGTGCCACCAGCAGAGATCTAGGCACCGGGGAGCTGTTTTTT
TRBJ2-7 - TRBD1 TRBV11-2 CASSATGGGYEQYF TGTGCCAGCAGCGCAACAGGGGGAGGCTACGAGCAGTACTTC
TRBJ1-2 - TRBD1 TRBV9 CASSVGTGDFYGYTF TGTGCCAGCAGCGTCGGGACAGGGGATTTCTATGGCTACACCTTC
TRBJ2-5 - TRBD1 TRBV6-5 CASSYSRDRGRETQYF TGTGCCAGCAGTTACTCTCGGGACAGGGGGCGAGAGACCCAGTACTTC
TRBJ2-1 - - TRBV5-1 CASKGGGEQFF TGCGCCAGCAAAGGAGGGGGTGAGCAGTTCTTC
TRBJ1-2 - - TRBV27 CASTSSVANYGYTF TGTGCCAGCACATCTTCAGTCGCCAACTATGGCTACACCTTC
TRBJ2-7 - - TRBV20-1 CSARDLYEQYF TGCAGTGCTAGAGATCTATACGAGCAGTACTTC
TRBJ1-2 - - TRBV19 CASTLDRYGYTF TGTGCCAGTACCCTAGACCGGTATGGCTACACCTTC
TRBJ2-7 - TRBD2 TRBV6-1 CASSAGRSYEQYF TGTGCCAGCAGTGCCGGGAGGTCCTACGAGCAGTACTTC